The 27 T cell receptor beta chains listed next were all sequenced from one sample in a study of beta chain features in type 1 diabetes. Expressed TCRB transcripts were sequenced because the isolated RNA had all been reverse transcribed beforehand. The protocol was immunoSEQ multiplex PCR, while the TCRdb copy is restricted to in-frame clones and leaves out a portion. Here the sample spans about 900,000 clones, around a sixth being singletons. Sequencing was performed on naive CD4+ T cells from blood. These receptor sequences come from a woman between 18 and 29 years old in good health.

Only a few counts were recorded for this clone. The genes are TRBV29-1 and TRBJ2-3; maybe TRBD2 (5 bases). CDR1 SQVTM and CDR2 ANQGSEA come from the germline V gene. This CDR3 contains 13 residues. With 4 bases removed from V and 2 bases from J, the gap between germline ends came to 10 bases. CDR3 bases: TGCAGCGTTGTGAAGCGGACCACAGATACGCAGTATTTT. This gives the protein CSVVKRTTDTQYF.

The chain recombines TRBV14 with TRBJ1-5; 7 bases line up with TRBD1. Germline lookup yields CDR1 SGHDN and CDR2 FVKESK. V dropped 4 bases and J dropped 7; count of bases not matched to a gene: 7. The CDR3 is made up of 14 amino acids. The CDR3 DNA follows: TGTGCCAGCAGCCCTACAGGGGAGGGGCAGCCCCAGCATTTT. Amino acids: CASSPTGEGQPQHF. Looking up the rest from reference TRBV14 and TRBJ1-5 gives the full variable domain: EAGVTQFPSHSVIEKGQTVTLRCDPISGHDNLYWYRRVMGKEIKFLLHFVKESKQDESGMPNNRFLAERTGGTYSTLKVQPAELEDSGVYFCASSPTGEGQPQHFGDGTRLSIL.

The V gene is TRBV7-2, the J gene TRBJ2-1, with D possibly called TRBD1 or TRBD2 (5 bases each). Trimming took 1 base from V and 6 from J, leaving 13 bases between them. This CDR3 comprises 15 residues. From germline, CDR1 is SGHTA and CDR2 FQGNSA. The CDR3 DNA is TGTGCCAGCAGCTTAGTAGCGCAGGGATCCAATGAGCAGTTCTTC. It translates to CASSLVAQGSNEQFF.

This sequence joins TRBV4-3 and TRBJ2-7, with 8 nucleotides matching TRBD2. J gave up 2 bases and V 0 bases, and 9 bases lay outside the gene matches. The CDR3 runs to 17 residues. Germline V gene sequence: CDR1 LGHNA, CDR2 YSLEER. In nucleotides, the CDR3 is TGCGCCAGCAGCCAAGATAGGAGCGGGAGTATAACCTACGAGCAGTACTTC. Translated: CASSQDRSGSITYEQYF.

This clone was picked up a small number of times. Other DNA sequences in this specimen translate into the identical CDR3. The chain joins TRBV27 to TRBJ2-7, with a possible D match to TRBD1 (6 bases). This CDR3 is built from 13 residues. Germline values: CDR1 MNHEY, CDR2 SMNVEV (reference sequence). The V end lost 6 bases, the J end lost 1 base, and 10 bases lay between the germline ends. CDR3 in DNA: TGTGCCAGCAGCTTAAGGGGGTCCTACGAGCAGTACTTC. Translation gives CASSLRGSYEQYF.

This clone was counted between two and nine times. The J gene is TRBJ1-5, the V gene TRBV15; D call uncertain. This CDR3 spans 14 amino acids. With 5 bases removed from V and 7 bases from J, the gap between germline ends came to 15 bases. CDR1 is LNHNV, CDR2 YYDKDF, per germline (reference sequence). The CDR3, as DNA: TGTGCCACCAGCTTGGGTTCTGGTTCCCAGCCCCAGCATTTT. Translation gives CATSLGSGSQPQHF.

The rearrangement joins TRBV4-2 to TRBJ2-3; TRBD1 or TRBD2 may be the D gene (5 bases each). Germline CDR1 is LGHNA and CDR2 is YNFKEQ. The V end was cut by 1 base, the J end by 0 bases, with 17 bases between. The CDR3 runs to 18 residues. The CDR3 is CASSQVRGRDFSTDTQYF. The CDR3, as DNA: TGTGCCAGCAGCCAAGTTAGGGGACGAGATTTTAGCACAGATACGCAGTATTTT.

This clone occurred a few times. The chain recombines TRBV6-5 with TRBJ2-2, with TRBD2 identical over 13 bases. V shed 4 bases, J shed 7 bases, and the junction held 6 bases outside the gene matches. The V gene's germline CDR1 is MNHEY and CDR2 SVGAGI. The CDR3 spans 16 residues. CDR3 region: CASSSGLAGVGGELFF. The DNA of the CDR3 is TGTGCCAGCAGTTCAGGACTAGCGGGAGTTGGCGGGGAGCTGTTTTTT.

The rearrangement links TRBV28 to TRBJ2-3; TRBD2 matches at 10 bases. V trimming: 7 bases; J trimming: 4 bases; junction bases outside the gene matches: 5. The germline gives CDR1 MDHEN, CDR2 SYDVKM. The CDR3 totals 14 residues. CDR3 bases: TGTGCCAGCATCTCCGGGACTAGCGCAGATACGCAGTATTTT. Translated, it gives CASISGTSADTQYF.

The chain carries TRBV9 and TRBJ1-5; unclear D gene. This CDR3 is 13 amino acids long. V gave up 0 bases and J gave up 0 bases, with 1 base separating them. The germline CDR1 and CDR2 sequences are SGDLS and YYNGEE. In DNA, the CDR3 is TGTGCCAGCAGCGTAGGTAGCAATCAGCCCCAGCATTTT. Its protein is CASSVGSNQPQHF.

This chain joins TRBV9 and TRBJ2-1; 7 nucleotides line up with TRBD2. Germline trimming cut 3 bases from V and 0 bases from J; bases unmatched to any gene: 6. Germline V gene data show CDR1 as SGDLS and CDR2 as YYNGEE. The CDR3 is made up of 16 amino acids. In nucleotides, the CDR3 is TGTGCCAGCAGCGATGGACCTAGCGGCTCCTACAATGAGCAGTTCTTC. Its protein product is CASSDGPSGSYNEQFF.

This clone has more than one count but fewer than ten. The CDR3 loop reads CASSARRGAYNEQFF. The DNA for the CDR3 is TGTGCCAGCAGCGCTCGTCGGGGGGCATACAATGAGCAGTTCTTC. V gene TRBV2 combines with J gene TRBJ2-1, with a tentative D call TRBD2 (7 bases). Germline V gives CDR1 SNHLY, CDR2 FYNNEI. This CDR3 is 15 amino acids long. Trimming took 6 bases from V and 4 from J, leaving 16 bases between them.

This chain connects TRBV6-6 to TRBJ1-3, with no clear D. Germline CDR1 is MNHNY and CDR2 is SVGAGI (reference sequence). This CDR3 has 14 residues. V shed 4 bases and J shed 0 bases, with 7 bases lying between them. The CDR3 loop reads CASSFAGSGNTIYF. The CDR3 DNA reads as TGTGCCAGCAGTTTCGCCGGCTCTGGAAACACCATATATTTT.

This clone was observed a few times. The V gene is TRBV7-2, the J gene TRBJ2-1, with D maybe TRBD2 (5 bases). The CDR3 sequence is 16 residues long. Deletions cut 2 bases from V and 0 bases from J, with 11 bases between. Looked up from germline, CDR1 is SGHTA and CDR2 is FQGNSA. The chain's CDR3 is CASSLSRRSSYNEQFF. CDR3 nucleotides: TGTGCCAGCAGCTTATCTCGGAGGAGCTCCTACAATGAGCAGTTCTTC.

The CDR3 reads CASSYSPASQPQHF. DNA for the CDR3: TGTGCCAGCAGTTACAGCCCGGCTAGTCAGCCCCAGCATTTT. The chain has TRBV6-5 and TRBJ1-5; D is ambiguous. This CDR3 comprises 14 residues. The germline V gene encodes CDR1 MNHEY and CDR2 SVGAGI. Trimming stripped 2 bases from V and 6 bases from J, with 11 bases between.

The chain combines TRBV7-3 with TRBJ1-1; D not certain. This CDR3 spans 13 amino acids. The ends were cut back, 1 base at V and 2 bases at J, with 5 bases in the middle. Germline V lookup: CDR1 SGHTA, CDR2 FQGTGA. CDR3 loop: CASSLSRNTEAFF. In DNA, the CDR3 is TGTGCCAGCAGCTTAAGTAGAAACACTGAAGCTTTCTTT.

This chain joins TRBV6-5 and TRBJ2-1, with 8 bases identical to TRBD2. Germline CDR1 is MNHEY and CDR2 is SVGAGI. Trimming at V came to 2 bases and at J to 0 bases, leaving 0 bases not matched to a gene. The CDR3 runs 15 residues. The CDR3 is CASSYGTSSYNEQFF. CDR3 bases: TGTGCCAGCAGTTACGGGACTAGCTCCTACAATGAGCAGTTCTTC.

In its sample, this clone was seen a few times. The sample has other DNA sequences that encode this CDR3 too. The chain combines TRBV28 with TRBJ2-7; no clear D gene. V gave up 2 bases and J gave up 2 bases, with 7 bases separating them. Germline values: CDR1 MDHEN, CDR2 SYDVKM. The CDR3 has 13 residues. CDR3 nucleotide sequence: TGTGCCAGCAGTTTACAGGCCGCCTACGAGCAGTACTTC. Its protein is CASSLQAAYEQYF.

This chain uses TRBV4-1 with TRBJ2-5; 9 positions agree with TRBD2. This CDR3 is built from 18 residues. V gave up 1 base and J gave up 4 bases; unmatched junction bases: 13. Per germline, CDR1 MGHRA and CDR2 YSYEKL. CDR3: CASSQVVRGSGSIETQYF. In DNA form, the CDR3 reads TGCGCCAGCAGCCAAGTCGTCCGGGGTAGCGGGAGTATAGAGACCCAGTACTTC.

The chain couples TRBV7-9 to TRBJ2-7, with 11 positions matching TRBD2. This CDR3 has 14 amino acids. V lost 10 bases to trimming and J lost 12 bases; unmatched junction nucleotides: 17. Per germline, CDR1 SEHNR and CDR2 FQNEAQ (reference sequence). CDR3 bases: TGTGCCATTCAGACGGGGACTAGCGGAGCTCTGATGTACTTC. Its protein is CAIQTGTSGALMYF.

The chain uses TRBV21-1 and TRBJ2-1. TRBV21-1 is described as a pseudogene. The CDR3 spans 13 residues. The CDR3 is CASSKFSYNEQFF. CDR3 nucleotide sequence: TGTGCCAGCAGCAAGTTCTCCTACAATGAGCAGTTCTTC.

This clone was counted a few times. V usage is TRBV4-2 and J usage is TRBJ1-4, with TRBD1 matching over 7 bases. Germline V gives CDR1 LGHNA, CDR2 YNFKEQ. The CDR3 loop spans 15 amino acids. J lost 8 bases, V lost 0 bases, and 6 bases had no gene match. The CDR3: CASSQETGWKEKLFF. The DNA of the CDR3 is TGTGCCAGCAGCCAAGAGACAGGGTGGAAAGAAAAACTGTTTTTT.

This clone has more than one count but fewer than ten. This sample includes further DNA sequences coding for the same CDR3. The chain employs TRBV18 and TRBJ2-3; D gene uncertain. Per germline, CDR1 KGHSH and CDR2 LQKENI. The CDR3 totals 14 residues. Trimming took off 1 base at V and 3 bases at J, with 8 bases between the two ends. This CDR3 reads CASSPLDSTDTQYF. DNA of the CDR3: TGTGCCAGCTCACCACTGGATTCGACAGATACGCAGTATTTT.

The sample holds a few counts of this clone. The chain is built from TRBV9 and TRBJ2-7; D is possibly TRBD1 (5 bases). Germline V gives CDR1 SGDLS, CDR2 YYNGEE. CDR3 size: 14 residues. V lost 0 bases to trimming and J lost 4 bases, with 11 bases between them. CDR3 loop: CASSVDRAGYEQYF. The CDR3 nucleotides are TGTGCCAGCAGCGTAGATCGGGCAGGGTACGAGCAGTACTTC.

The chain is built from TRBV7-2 and TRBJ1-2; the D is unclear. This CDR3 spans 16 amino acids. Germline V gene lookup returns CDR1 SGHTA and CDR2 FQGNSA. The ends were cut back, 5 bases at V and 4 bases at J, with 20 bases in the middle. In nucleotides, the CDR3 is TGTGCCAGCAGCACCCGGGTGGGGAGAGGGTCCTATGGCTACACCTTC. It codes for CASSTRVGRGSYGYTF.

The chain employs TRBV18 and TRBJ2-2; 8 bases align to TRBD1. The CDR3 is made up of 16 amino acids. The germline CDR1 and CDR2 sequences are KGHSH and LQKENI. Unmatched junction bases numbered 5, after V lost 3 bases and J lost 2 bases. The CDR3 region is CASSPMTGVNTGELFF. The CDR3 DNA reads as TGTGCCAGCTCACCGATGACAGGGGTCAACACCGGGGAGCTGTTTTTT.

The J gene is TRBJ2-3, the V gene TRBV6-1; D gene uncertain. From germline, CDR1 is MNHNS and CDR2 SASEGT. The CDR3 is made up of 13 amino acids. With 2 bases removed from V and 2 bases from J, the gap between germline ends came to 5 bases. The CDR3 DNA follows: TGTGCCAGCAGTGAACCATACACAGATACGCAGTATTTT. Its protein product is CASSEPYTDTQYF.